What follows are 19 T cell receptor beta chains derived from one specimen sequenced in a study of blood T cell repertoires in COVID-19. The repertoire was sequenced with immunoSEQ multiplex PCR; TCRdb's copy has only in-frame clones and lacks some. The table has 250,000 to 300,000 clones, less than 85% seen once; the top ten hold about 4.5%. Sequencing input: peripheral blood. These receptor sequences come from a man in his 60s who had recovered from COVID-19.

The chain combines TRBV7-9 with TRBJ2-1; D call uncertain. V was pared by 0 bases and J by 5 bases, with 8 bases between. The germline V gene has CDR1 SEHNR and CDR2 FQNEAQ (reference sequence). This CDR3 spans 14 amino acids. CDR3 protein: CASSLALSNNEQFF. CDR3 coding DNA: TGTGCCAGCAGCTTAGCGCTGTCTAACAATGAGCAGTTCTTC.

This clone was recorded a few times. V is TRBV10-3 and J is TRBJ2-7; a possible D gene is TRBD1 (5 bases). Germline V gene lookup returns CDR1 ENHRY and CDR2 SYGVKD. Trimming left V 2 bases short and J 3 bases short, with 14 bases between. This CDR3 is 15 amino acids long. For the CDR3, the DNA is TGTGCCATCAGTGAGAGGCTAGGGGTTAACTACGAGCAGTACTTC. Its protein is CAISERLGVNYEQYF.

The chain links TRBV6-2 or TRBV6-3 to TRBJ2-5; 10 bases match TRBD1. Germline CDR1 MNHEY, CDR2 SVGEGT. This CDR3 comprises 17 residues. The ends lost 6 bases at V and 5 bases at J; junction bases unmatched: 15. CDR3 sequence reads: CASSLTASTGGSETQYF. Written as DNA, the CDR3 is TGTGCCAGCAGCCTTACCGCCTCGACAGGGGGCTCGGAGACCCAGTACTTC.

This clone was recorded only once. The chain recombines TRBV9 with TRBJ2-1; 9 positions agree with TRBD2. V was pared by 2 bases and J by 7 bases, with 7 bases of the junction left unmatched. The CDR3 loop spans 15 amino acids. Germline CDR1 reads SGDLS; CDR2 reads YYNGEE. The CDR3 DNA is TGTGCCAGCAGCGTGGTAGCGGGAGAACGGAATGAGCAGTTCTTC. Protein product: CASSVVAGERNEQFF.

The chain carries TRBV3-1 (or the pseudogene TRBV3-2) and TRBJ1-4, with D unresolved. The CDR3 is 13 amino acids. The ends were cut back, 4 bases at V and 8 bases at J, with 11 bases in the middle. Germline CDR1 reads LGHDT; CDR2 reads YNNKEL (reference sequence). The CDR3: CASSRPPGEKLFF. DNA for the CDR3: TGTGCCAGCAGCCGACCTCCCGGGGAAAAACTGTTTTTT.

This chain uses TRBV3-1 (or the pseudogene TRBV3-2) with TRBJ1-5; 10 bases agree with TRBD1. The CDR3 sequence is 14 residues long. The germline CDR1 and CDR2 sequences are LGHDT and YNNKEL (reference sequence). The ends lost 3 bases at V and 7 bases at J; junction bases unmatched: 3. The CDR3 sequence is CASSQGTGVQPQHF. Written as DNA, the CDR3 is TGTGCCAGCAGCCAGGGGACAGGGGTACAGCCCCAGCATTTT.

This clone has more than one count but fewer than ten. The chain recombines TRBV5-5 with TRBJ2-2; TRBD2 matches 7 bases. The CDR3 has 16 residues. The germline V gene has CDR1 SGHKS and CDR2 YYEKEE (reference sequence). V gave up 0 bases and J gave up 4 bases; unmatched junction bases: 6. The CDR3 sequence is CASSLEVSGTTGELFF. In nucleotides, the CDR3 is TGTGCCAGCAGCTTGGAGGTGAGCGGGACCACCGGGGAGCTGTTTTTT.

The J gene is TRBJ2-1, the V gene TRBV5-8; a weak D match, TRBD1 (5 bases). V lost 4 bases, J lost 1 base, and 15 bases lay in between. The length of the CDR3 is 16 residues. Per the germline V gene, CDR1 is SGHTS and CDR2 is YDEGEE. The CDR3 DNA follows: TGTGCCAGCAGCCCTGCCACCAGGGTGTCCTACAATGAGCAGTTCTTC. Its translation is CASSPATRVSYNEQFF. Together with reference TRBV5-8 and TRBJ2-1, the CDR3 gives the full variable domain: EAGVTQSPTHLIKTRGQQATLRCSPISGHTSVYWYQQALGLGLQFLLWYDEGEERNRGNFPPRFSGRQFPNYSSELNVNALELEDSALYLCASSPATRVSYNEQFFGPGTRLTVL.

The chain has TRBV5-1 and TRBJ1-2, with D perhaps matching TRBD1 (5 bases). Germline CDR1 reads SGHRS; CDR2 reads YFSETQ. The CDR3 sequence is 14 residues long. Between the trimmed V and J ends, which lost 4 bases and 4 bases, there was a span of 14 bases. The CDR3 spells CASSPGESSYGYTF. CDR3 sequence (DNA): TGCGCCAGCAGCCCGGGGGAGAGTTCCTATGGCTACACCTTC.

The chain has TRBV27 and TRBJ2-1; D is possibly TRBD2 (6 bases). This CDR3 comprises 15 residues. Germline V gene lookup returns CDR1 MNHEY and CDR2 SMNVEV (reference sequence). V was pared by 2 bases and J by 7 bases, with 15 bases between. The CDR3 loop is CASSLQLAGPNEQFF. CDR3 sequence (DNA): TGTGCCAGCAGTTTACAACTAGCAGGCCCAAATGAGCAGTTCTTC.

This chain joins TRBV5-6 and TRBJ1-2; 8 nucleotides agree with TRBD1. The germline V gene has CDR1 SGHDT and CDR2 YYEEEE. Trimming at V came to 2 bases and at J to 7 bases, leaving 10 bases not matched to a gene. The CDR3 length is 15 residues. The CDR3 region has the DNA TGTGCCAGCAGCTTAGGTTTCAGGGGGCTAGGTGGCTACACCTTC. It is translated as CASSLGFRGLGGYTF.

As for this clone: A read error may produce the germline difference seen at one junction end. This CDR3 is also generated by other DNA sequences in the sample. V is TRBV11-2 and J is TRBJ1-1; tentatively, D is TRBD1 (6 bases). The CDR3 contains 14 residues. CDR1 is SGHAT and CDR2 is FQNNGV in the germline V gene. The CDR3: CASSDRHRAAEAFF. CDR3 DNA sequence: TGTGCCAGCAGCGATCGACACAGGGCCGCTGAAGCCTTCTTT.

This chain joins TRBV30 and TRBJ1-2; the match to TRBD1 covers 9 bases. This CDR3 is built from 14 residues. The V gene end was trimmed by 4 bases and the J gene end by 5 bases; junction bases not matched to a gene: 8. CDR1 GTSNPN and CDR2 SVGIG come from the germline V gene (reference sequence). CDR3 in DNA: TGTGCCTGGACCGTGGGACAGGGAACTTATGGCTACACCTTC. As protein: CAWTVGQGTYGYTF.

The genes are TRBV3-1 (or the pseudogene TRBV3-2) and TRBJ1-6, with no clear D. Germline V gives CDR1 LGHDT, CDR2 YNNKEL (reference sequence). The CDR3 spans 19 residues. Trimming left V 0 bases short and J 0 bases short, with 15 bases between. The CDR3: CASSQDPPQASSYNSPLHF. As DNA, the CDR3 is TGTGCCAGCAGCCAAGACCCCCCGCAGGCGTCCTCCTATAATTCACCCCTCCACTTT.

CDR3 in DNA: TGTGCCAGCGGAGAATCTAACTATGGCTACACCTTC. The encoded protein is CASGESNYGYTF. The J gene is TRBJ1-2, the V gene TRBV6-6, with D unclear. The CDR3 runs 12 residues. The V gene lost 8 bases and the J gene lost 0 bases, with 7 bases spanning the gap. Per the germline V gene, CDR1 is MNHNY and CDR2 is SVGAGI (reference sequence).

The chain carries TRBV5-1 and TRBJ1-1, with unresolved D. The CDR3 consists of 13 residues. Germline V gene sequence: CDR1 SGHRS, CDR2 YFSETQ. The V gene lost 4 bases and the J gene lost 3 bases, with 10 bases spanning the gap. The CDR3 DNA is TGCGCCAGCAGCCCTGACTCGTACACTGAAGCTTTCTTT. Protein: CASSPDSYTEAFF.

This chain uses TRBV2 with TRBJ2-5, with TRBD2 identical over 7 bases. Per the germline V gene, CDR1 is SNHLY and CDR2 is FYNNEI. The V segment lost 10 bases and the J segment 2 bases; nucleotides outside the gene matches: 7. The CDR3 is 13 residues long. This chain's CDR3 is CATQRDTQETQYF. CDR3 nucleotides: TGTGCCACTCAGCGGGATACTCAAGAGACCCAGTACTTC.

This clone came up a few times. V usage is TRBV28 and J usage is TRBJ2-7, with 11 nucleotides matching TRBD2. Germline V gene data show CDR1 as MDHEN and CDR2 as SYDVKM. Trimming cost V 4 bases and J 2 bases; bases outside gene matches: 7. The CDR3 is made up of 16 amino acids. This CDR3 is CASSSPGTSGAYEQYF. The CDR3 region has the DNA TGTGCCAGCAGTTCCCCCGGGACTAGCGGTGCCTACGAGCAGTACTTC.

The chain couples TRBV30 to TRBJ1-2, with D unresolved. V lost 0 bases to trimming and J lost 4 bases, with 9 bases between them. This CDR3 comprises 13 residues. Looked up from germline, CDR1 is GTSNPN and CDR2 is SVGIG (reference sequence). The DNA of the CDR3 is TGTGCCTGGAGTGTAACAGAGATCTATGGCTACACCTTC. Translation gives CAWSVTEIYGYTF.